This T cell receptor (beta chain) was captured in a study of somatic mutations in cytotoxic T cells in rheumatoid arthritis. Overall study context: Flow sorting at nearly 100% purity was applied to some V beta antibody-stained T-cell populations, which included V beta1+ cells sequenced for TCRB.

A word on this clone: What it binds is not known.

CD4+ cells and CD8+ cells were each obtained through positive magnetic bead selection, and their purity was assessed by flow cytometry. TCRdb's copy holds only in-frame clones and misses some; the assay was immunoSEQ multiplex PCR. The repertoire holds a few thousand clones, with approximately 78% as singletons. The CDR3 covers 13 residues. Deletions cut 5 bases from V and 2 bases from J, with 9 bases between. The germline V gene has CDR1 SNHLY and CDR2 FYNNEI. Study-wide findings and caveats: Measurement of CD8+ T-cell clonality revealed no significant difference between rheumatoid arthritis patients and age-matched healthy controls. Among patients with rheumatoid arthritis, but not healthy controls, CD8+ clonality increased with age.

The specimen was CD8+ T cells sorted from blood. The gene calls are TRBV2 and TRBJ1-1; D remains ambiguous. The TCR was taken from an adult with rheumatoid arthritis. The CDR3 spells CASSLVLNTEAFF. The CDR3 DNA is TGTGCCAGCAGTTTGGTGCTAAACACTGAAGCTTTCTTT.